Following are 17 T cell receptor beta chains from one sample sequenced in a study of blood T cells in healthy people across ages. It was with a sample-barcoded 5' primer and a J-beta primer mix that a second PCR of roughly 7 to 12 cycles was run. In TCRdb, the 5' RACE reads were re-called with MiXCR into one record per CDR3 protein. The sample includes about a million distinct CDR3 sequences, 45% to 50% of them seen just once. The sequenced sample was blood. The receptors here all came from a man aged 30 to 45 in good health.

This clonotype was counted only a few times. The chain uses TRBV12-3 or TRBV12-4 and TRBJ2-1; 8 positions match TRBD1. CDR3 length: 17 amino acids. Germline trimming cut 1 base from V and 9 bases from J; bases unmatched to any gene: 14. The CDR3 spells CASSLVWGDRGVGEQFF. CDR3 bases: TGTGCCAGCAGTTTAGTCTGGGGAGACAGGGGTGTAGGTGAGCAGTTCTTC.

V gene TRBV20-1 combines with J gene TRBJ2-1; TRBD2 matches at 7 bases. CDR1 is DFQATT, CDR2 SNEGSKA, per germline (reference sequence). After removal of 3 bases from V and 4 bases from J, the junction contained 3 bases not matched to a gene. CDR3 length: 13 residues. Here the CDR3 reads CSASAGVYNEQFF. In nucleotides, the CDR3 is TGCAGTGCTAGTGCGGGGGTGTACAATGAGCAGTTCTTC.

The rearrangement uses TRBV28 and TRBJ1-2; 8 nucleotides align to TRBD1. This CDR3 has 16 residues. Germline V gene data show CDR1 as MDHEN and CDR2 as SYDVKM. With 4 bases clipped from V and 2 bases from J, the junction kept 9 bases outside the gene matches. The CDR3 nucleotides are TGTGCCAGCAGTTCACTCCGTGGGACAGGAAACTATGGCTACACCTTC. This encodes CASSSLRGTGNYGYTF.

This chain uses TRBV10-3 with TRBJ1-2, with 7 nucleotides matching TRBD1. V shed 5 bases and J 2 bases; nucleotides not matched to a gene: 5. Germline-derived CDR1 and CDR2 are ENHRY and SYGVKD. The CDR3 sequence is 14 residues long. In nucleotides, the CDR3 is TGTGCCATCAGTAGACAGGGAAACAACTATGGCTACACCTTC. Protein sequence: CAISRQGNNYGYTF.

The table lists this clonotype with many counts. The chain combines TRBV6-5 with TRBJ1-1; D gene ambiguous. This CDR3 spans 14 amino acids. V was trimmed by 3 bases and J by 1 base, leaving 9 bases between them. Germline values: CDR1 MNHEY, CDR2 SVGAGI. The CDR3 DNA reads TGTGCCAGCAGTTATTCCACAGCGAACACTGAAGCTTTCTTT. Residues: CASSYSTANTEAFF.

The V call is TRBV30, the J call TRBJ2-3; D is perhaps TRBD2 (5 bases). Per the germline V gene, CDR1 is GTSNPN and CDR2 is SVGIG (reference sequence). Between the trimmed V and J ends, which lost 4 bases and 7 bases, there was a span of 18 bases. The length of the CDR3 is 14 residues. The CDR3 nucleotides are TGTGCCTGGACCCCGGAACTAGGTGGGAATACGCAGTATTTT. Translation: CAWTPELGGNTQYF.

The CDR3 DNA reads as TGTGCCAGCAGCTCCACCGCCGGCACAGATACGCAGTATTTT. It yields the protein CASSSTAGTDTQYF. V usage is TRBV7-2 and J usage is TRBJ2-3; D unresolved. V was shortened by 4 bases and J by 1 base, with 9 bases between the two germline ends. CDR3 size: 14 residues. Per the germline V gene, CDR1 is SGHTA and CDR2 is FQGNSA.

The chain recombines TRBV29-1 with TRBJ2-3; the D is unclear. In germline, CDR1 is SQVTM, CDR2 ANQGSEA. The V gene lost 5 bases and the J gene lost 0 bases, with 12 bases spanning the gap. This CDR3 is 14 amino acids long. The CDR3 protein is CSVFRLESTDTQYF. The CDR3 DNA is TGCAGCGTTTTTCGGCTAGAGAGCACAGATACGCAGTATTTT.

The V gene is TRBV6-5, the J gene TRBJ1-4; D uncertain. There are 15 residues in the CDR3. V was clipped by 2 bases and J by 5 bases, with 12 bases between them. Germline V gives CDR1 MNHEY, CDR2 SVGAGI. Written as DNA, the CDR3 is TGTGCCAGCAGTTACGATGGTAGAACCAATGAAAAACTGTTTTTT. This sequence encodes CASSYDGRTNEKLFF.

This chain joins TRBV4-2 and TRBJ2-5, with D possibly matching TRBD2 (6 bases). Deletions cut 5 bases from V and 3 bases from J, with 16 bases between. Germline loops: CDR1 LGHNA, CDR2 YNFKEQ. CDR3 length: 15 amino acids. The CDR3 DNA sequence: TGTGCCAGCAGCTCCCCGGGAACGGGGGAAGAGACCCAGTACTTC. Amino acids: CASSSPGTGEETQYF.

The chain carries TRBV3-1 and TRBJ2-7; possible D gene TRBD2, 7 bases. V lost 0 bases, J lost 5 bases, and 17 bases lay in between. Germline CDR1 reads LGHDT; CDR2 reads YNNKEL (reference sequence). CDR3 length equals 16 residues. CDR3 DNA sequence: TGTGCCAGCAGCCAAGATCCCGGGGGGCCTCCGGACGAGCAGTACTTC. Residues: CASSQDPGGPPDEQYF.

CDR3 sequence reads: CASSPQQGDGYTF. In nucleotides, the CDR3 is TGTGCCAGCTCACCGCAGCAGGGTGACGGCTACACCTTC. The chain uses TRBV18 and TRBJ1-2, with D possibly being TRBD1 (5 bases). The CDR3 is 13 amino acids. Trimming pared 3 bases from V and 8 bases from J, leaving 13 bases between. Germline V gene data show CDR1 as KGHSH and CDR2 as LQKENI.

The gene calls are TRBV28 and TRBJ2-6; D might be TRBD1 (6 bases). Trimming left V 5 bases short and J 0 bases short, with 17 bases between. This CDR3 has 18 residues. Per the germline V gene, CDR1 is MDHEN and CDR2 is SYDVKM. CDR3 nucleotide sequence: TGTGCCAGCAGTCCAAATATCTTACAGGGCTCTGGGGCCAACGTCCTGACTTTC. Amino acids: CASSPNILQGSGANVLTF.

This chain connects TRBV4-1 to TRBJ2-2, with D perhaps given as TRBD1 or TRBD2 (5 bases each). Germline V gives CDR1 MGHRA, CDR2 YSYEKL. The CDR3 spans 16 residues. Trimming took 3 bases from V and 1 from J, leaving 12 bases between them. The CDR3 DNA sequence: TGCGCCAGCAGCCAGGGGACCCTCCTGAACACCGGGGAGCTGTTTTTT. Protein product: CASSQGTLLNTGELFF.

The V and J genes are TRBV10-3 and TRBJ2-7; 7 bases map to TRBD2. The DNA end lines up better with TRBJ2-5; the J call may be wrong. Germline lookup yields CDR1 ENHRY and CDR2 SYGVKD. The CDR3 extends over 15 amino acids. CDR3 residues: CAISESSGTGETQYF. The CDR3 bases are TGTGCCATCAGTGAGTCGAGCGGGACGGGAGAGACCCAGTACTTC.

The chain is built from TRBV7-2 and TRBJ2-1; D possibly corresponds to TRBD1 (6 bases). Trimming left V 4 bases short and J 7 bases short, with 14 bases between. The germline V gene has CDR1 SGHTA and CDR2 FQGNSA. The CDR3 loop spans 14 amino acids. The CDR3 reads CASSSPPGDNEQFF. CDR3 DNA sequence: TGTGCCAGCAGCTCACCCCCAGGGGATAATGAGCAGTTCTTC.

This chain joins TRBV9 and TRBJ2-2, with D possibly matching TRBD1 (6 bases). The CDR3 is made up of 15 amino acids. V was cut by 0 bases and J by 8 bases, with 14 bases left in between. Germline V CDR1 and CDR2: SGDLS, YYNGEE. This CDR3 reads CASSVADRSWGELFF. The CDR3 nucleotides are TGTGCCAGCAGCGTAGCTGACAGGTCGTGGGGGGAGCTGTTTTTT.